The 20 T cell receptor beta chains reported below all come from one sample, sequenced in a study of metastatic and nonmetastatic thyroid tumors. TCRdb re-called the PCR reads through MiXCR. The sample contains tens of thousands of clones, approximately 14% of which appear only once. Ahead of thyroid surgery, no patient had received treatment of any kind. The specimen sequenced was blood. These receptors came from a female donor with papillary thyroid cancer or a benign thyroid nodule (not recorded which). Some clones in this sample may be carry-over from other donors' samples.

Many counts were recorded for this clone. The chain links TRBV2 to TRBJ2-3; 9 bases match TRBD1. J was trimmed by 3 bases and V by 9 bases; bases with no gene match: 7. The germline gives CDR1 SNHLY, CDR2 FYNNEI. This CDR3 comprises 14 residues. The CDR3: CARGGTGSTDTQYF. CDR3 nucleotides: TGTGCCAGAGGGGGGACAGGGAGTACAGATACGCAGTATTTT.

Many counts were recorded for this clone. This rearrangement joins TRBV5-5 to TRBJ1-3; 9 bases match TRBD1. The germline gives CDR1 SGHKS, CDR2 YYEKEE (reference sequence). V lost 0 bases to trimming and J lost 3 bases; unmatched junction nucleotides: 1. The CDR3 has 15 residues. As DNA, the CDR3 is TGTGCCAGCAGCTTGGACAGGGGGCTTGGAAACACCATATATTTT. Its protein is CASSLDRGLGNTIYF.

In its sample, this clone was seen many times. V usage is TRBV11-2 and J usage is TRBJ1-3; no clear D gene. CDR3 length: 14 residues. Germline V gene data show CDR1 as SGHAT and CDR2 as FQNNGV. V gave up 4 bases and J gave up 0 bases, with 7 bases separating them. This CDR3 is CASSSTVSGNTIYF. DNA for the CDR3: TGTGCCAGCAGCTCGACGGTCTCTGGAAACACCATATATTTT. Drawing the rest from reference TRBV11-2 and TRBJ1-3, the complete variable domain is EAGVAQSPRYKIIEKRQSVAFWCNPISGHATLYWYQQILGQGPKLLIQFQNNGVVDDSQLPKDRFSAERLKGVDSTLKIQPAKLEDSAVYLCASSSTVSGNTIYFGEGSWLTVV.

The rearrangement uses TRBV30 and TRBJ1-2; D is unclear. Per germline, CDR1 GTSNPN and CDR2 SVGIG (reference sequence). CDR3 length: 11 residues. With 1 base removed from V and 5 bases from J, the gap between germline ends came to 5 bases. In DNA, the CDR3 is TGTGCCTGGAGTGGGGGATATGGCTACACCTTC. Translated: CAWSGGYGYTF. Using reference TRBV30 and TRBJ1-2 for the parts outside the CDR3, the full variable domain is SQTIHQWPATLVQPVGSPLSLECTVEGTSNPNLYWYRQAAGRGLQLLFYSVGIGQISSEVPQNLSASRPQDRQFILSSKKLLLSDSGFYLCAWSGGYGYTFGSGTRLTVV.

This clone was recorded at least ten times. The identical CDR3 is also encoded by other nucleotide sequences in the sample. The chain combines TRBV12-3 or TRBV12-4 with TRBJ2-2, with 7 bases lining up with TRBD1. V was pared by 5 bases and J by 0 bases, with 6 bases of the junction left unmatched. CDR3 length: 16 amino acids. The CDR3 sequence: CASSQRTGSNTGELFF. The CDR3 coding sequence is TGTGCCAGCAGTCAAAGGACAGGCTCGAACACCGGGGAGCTGTTTTTT.

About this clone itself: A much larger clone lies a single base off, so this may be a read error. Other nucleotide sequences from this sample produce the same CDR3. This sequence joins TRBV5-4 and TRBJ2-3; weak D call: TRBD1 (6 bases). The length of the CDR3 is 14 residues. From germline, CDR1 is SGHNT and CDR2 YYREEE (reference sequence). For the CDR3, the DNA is TGTGCCAGCAGCTTCGGACAGCACACAGATACGCAGTACTTT. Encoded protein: CASSFGQHTDTQYF. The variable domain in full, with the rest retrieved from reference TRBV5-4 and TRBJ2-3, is ETGVTQSPTHLIKTRGQQVTLRCSSQSGHNTVSWYQQALGQGPQFIFQYYREEENGRGNFPPRFSGLQFPNYSSELNVNALELDDSALYLCASSFGQHTDTQYFGPGTRLTVL.

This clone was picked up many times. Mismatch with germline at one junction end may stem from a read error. The CDR3 protein is CASSSGTPLLF. DNA for the CDR3: TGTGCCAGCAGCTCCGGGACTCCCTTGCTCTTC. The chain combines TRBV6-2 or TRBV6-3 with TRBJ2-1, with D tentatively TRBD2 (6 bases). Germline V lookup: CDR1 MNHEY, CDR2 SVGEGT. CDR3 size: 11 residues.

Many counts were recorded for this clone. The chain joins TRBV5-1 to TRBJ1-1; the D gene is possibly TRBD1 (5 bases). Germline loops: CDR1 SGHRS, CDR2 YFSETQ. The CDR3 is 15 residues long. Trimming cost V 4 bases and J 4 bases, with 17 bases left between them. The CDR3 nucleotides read TGCGCCAGCAGCGGGCAAAGGGGTTTCGGCACTGAAGCTTTCTTT. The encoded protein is CASSGQRGFGTEAFF.

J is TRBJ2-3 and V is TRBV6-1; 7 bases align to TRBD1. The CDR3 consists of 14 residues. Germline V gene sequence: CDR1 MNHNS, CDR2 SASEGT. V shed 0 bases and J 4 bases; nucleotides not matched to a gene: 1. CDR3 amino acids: CASSEAGGADTQYF. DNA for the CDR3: TGTGCCAGCAGTGAAGCAGGGGGCGCAGATACGCAGTATTTT.

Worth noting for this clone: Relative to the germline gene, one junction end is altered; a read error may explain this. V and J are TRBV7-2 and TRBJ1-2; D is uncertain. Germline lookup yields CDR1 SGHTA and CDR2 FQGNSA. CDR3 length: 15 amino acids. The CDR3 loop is CASSFGPREEDGYTF. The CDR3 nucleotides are TGTGCCAGTAGCTTCGGCCCTAGGGAGGAGGATGGCTACACCTTC. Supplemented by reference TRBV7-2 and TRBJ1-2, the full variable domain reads GAGVSQSPSNKVTEKGKDVELRCDPISGHTALYWYRQSLGQGLEFLIYFQGNSAPDKSGLPSDRFSAERTGGSVSTLTIQRTQQEDSAVYLCASSFGPREEDGYTFGSGTRLTVV.

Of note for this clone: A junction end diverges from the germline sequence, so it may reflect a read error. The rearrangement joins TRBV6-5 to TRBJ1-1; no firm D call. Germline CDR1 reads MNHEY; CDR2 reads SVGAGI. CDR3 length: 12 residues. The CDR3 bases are TGTGCCATCAGTGTCTCGGAAACTGAAGCTTTCTTT. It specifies CAISVSETEAFF.

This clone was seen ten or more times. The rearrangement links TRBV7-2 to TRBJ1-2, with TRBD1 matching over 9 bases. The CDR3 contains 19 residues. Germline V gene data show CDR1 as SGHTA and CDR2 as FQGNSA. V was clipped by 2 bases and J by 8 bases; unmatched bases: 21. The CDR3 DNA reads TGTGCCAGCAGCTTATCCCCTAACCCATCACAGGGGGCGCAGAGAGGCTACACCTTC. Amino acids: CASSLSPNPSQGAQRGYTF.

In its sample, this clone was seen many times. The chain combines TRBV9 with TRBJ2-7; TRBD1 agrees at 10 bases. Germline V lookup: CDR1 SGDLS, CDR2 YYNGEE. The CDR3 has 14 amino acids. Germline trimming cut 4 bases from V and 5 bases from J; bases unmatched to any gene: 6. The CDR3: CASSLRDRGNEQYF. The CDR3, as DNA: TGTGCCAGCAGCCTCCGGGACAGGGGCAACGAGCAGTACTTC.

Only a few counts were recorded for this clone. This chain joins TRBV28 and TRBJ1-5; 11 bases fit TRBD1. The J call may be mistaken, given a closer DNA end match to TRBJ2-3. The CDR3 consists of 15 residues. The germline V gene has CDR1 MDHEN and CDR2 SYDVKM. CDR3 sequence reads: CASSGQGAVNQPQYF. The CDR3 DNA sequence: TGTGCCAGCAGTGGACAGGGGGCCGTCAATCAGCCCCAGTATTTT.

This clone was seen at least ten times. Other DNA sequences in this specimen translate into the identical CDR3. CDR3 region: CASSYRHWGDTQYF. The CDR3 bases are TGCGCCAGCAGCTACCGACATTGGGGAGATACGCAGTATTTT. The chain is built from TRBV5-1 and TRBJ2-3, with unresolved D. The length of the CDR3 is 14 residues. V lost 3 bases, J lost 5 bases, and 13 bases lay in between. CDR1 SGHRS and CDR2 YFSETQ come from the germline V gene.

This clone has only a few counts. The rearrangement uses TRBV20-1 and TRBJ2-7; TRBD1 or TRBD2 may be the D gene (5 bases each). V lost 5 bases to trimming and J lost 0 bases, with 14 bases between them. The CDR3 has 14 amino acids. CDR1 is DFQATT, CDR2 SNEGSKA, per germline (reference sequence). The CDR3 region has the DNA TGCAGTGCTCGGGACCGGAGGATCTCCTACGAGCAGTACTTC. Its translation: CSARDRRISYEQYF.

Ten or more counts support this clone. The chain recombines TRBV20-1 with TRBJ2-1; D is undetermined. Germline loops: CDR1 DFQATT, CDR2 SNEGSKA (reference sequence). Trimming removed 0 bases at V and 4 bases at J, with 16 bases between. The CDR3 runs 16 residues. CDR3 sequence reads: CSARDLTARRYNEQFF. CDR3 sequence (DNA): TGCAGTGCTAGAGATCTGACTGCTCGCAGGTACAATGAGCAGTTCTTC.

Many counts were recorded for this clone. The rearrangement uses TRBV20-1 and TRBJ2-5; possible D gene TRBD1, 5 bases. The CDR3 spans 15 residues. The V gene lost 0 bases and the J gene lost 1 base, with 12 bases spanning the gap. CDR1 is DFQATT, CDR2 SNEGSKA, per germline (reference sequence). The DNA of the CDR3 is TGCAGTGCTAGAGATCCGCAGGGTCCCCAAGAGACCCAGTACTTC. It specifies CSARDPQGPQETQYF.

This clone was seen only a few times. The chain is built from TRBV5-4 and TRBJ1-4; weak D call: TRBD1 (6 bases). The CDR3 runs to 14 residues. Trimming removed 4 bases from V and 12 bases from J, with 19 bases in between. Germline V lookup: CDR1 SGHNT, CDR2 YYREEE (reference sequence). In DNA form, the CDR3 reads TGTGCCAGCAGCCCCTCTTATTCGGGGGCAGAACTGTTTTTT. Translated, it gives CASSPSYSGAELFF. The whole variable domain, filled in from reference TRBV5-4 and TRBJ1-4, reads ETGVTQSPTHLIKTRGQQVTLRCSSQSGHNTVSWYQQALGQGPQFIFQYYREEENGRGNFPPRFSGLQFPNYSSELNVNALELDDSALYLCASSPSYSGAELFFGSGTQLSVL.

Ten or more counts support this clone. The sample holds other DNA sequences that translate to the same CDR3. The CDR3 reads CASSLGQGDAFF. CDR3 nucleotides: TGTGCCAGCAGCCTCGGACAGGGGGATGCTTTCTTT. The V call is TRBV13, the J call TRBJ1-1; 10 bases are a match to TRBD1. V gave up 5 bases and J gave up 11 bases; unmatched junction bases: 5. CDR1 is PRHDT, CDR2 FYEKMQ, per germline (reference sequence). The CDR3 totals 12 residues.